Shown below are 11 T cell receptor beta chains from a single sample sequenced in a study of beta chain features in type 1 diabetes. Study-level results: For Type 1 diabetes patients, all four CD4+ subsets carried TCRB CDR3s that were moderately but significantly shorter.

The isolated RNA, all of it, was reverse transcribed, so expressed TCRB transcripts were what got sequenced. Libraries were prepared by immunoSEQ multiplex PCR; TCRdb keeps only in-frame clonotypes and omits some of them. The table includes about 740,000 clones, 13% detected once. Which antigens these TCRs recognize remains unknown. The sequencing input was naive CD4+ T cells from blood. These receptors originate from a man between 18 and 35 years old with type 1 diabetes.

This chain uses TRBV7-8 with TRBJ2-5; the match to TRBD2 covers 7 bases. J was trimmed by 0 bases and V by 3 bases; bases with no gene match: 4. The CDR3 is made up of 15 amino acids. CDR1 and CDR2 from the germline V gene are SGHVS and FQNEAQ. CDR3 bases: TGTGCCAGCAGCTTCGGGCGGGGGAACCAAGAGACCCAGTACTTC. Residues: CASSFGRGNQETQYF.

This clone was seen only a few times. V is TRBV20-1 and J is TRBJ1-2, with a tentative D call TRBD1 (5 bases). Germline CDR1 and CDR2: DFQATT and SNEGSKA (reference sequence). Between the trimmed V and J ends, which lost 0 bases and 8 bases, there was a span of 7 bases. CDR3 length: 11 residues. CDR3 loop: CSARDRVGYTF. CDR3 DNA sequence: TGCAGTGCTAGAGACAGGGTCGGCTACACCTTC.

This clone was counted between two and nine times. This chain connects TRBV29-1 to TRBJ1-2, with 7 nucleotides matching TRBD1. Trimming at V came to 3 bases and at J to 4 bases, leaving 5 bases not matched to a gene. The CDR3 runs 13 residues. The germline gives CDR1 SQVTM, CDR2 ANQGSEA. In DNA, the CDR3 is TGCAGCGTTGATGACAGGGCGGGCTATGGCTACACCTTC. Translation gives CSVDDRAGYGYTF.

The V and J genes are TRBV28 and TRBJ1-6; tentatively, D is TRBD1 (5 bases). V was clipped by 2 bases and J by 15 bases, with 11 bases between them. Germline V gene sequence: CDR1 MDHEN, CDR2 SYDVKM. The CDR3 consists of 12 residues. CDR3 DNA: TGTGCCAGCAGTTTAGGGCAGGGAGGCCTCCACTTT. It is translated as CASSLGQGGLHF. Combining the CDR3 with reference TRBV28 and TRBJ1-6 gives the whole variable domain DVKVTQSSRYLVKRTGEKVFLECVQDMDHENMFWYRQDPGLGLRLIYFSYDVKMKEKGDIPEGYSVSREKKERFSLILESASTNQTSMYLCASSLGQGGLHFGNGTRLTVT.

As to this clone: Additional DNA sequences in this sample encode the identical CDR3. The chain is built from TRBV7-2 and TRBJ2-6, with D unclear. V lost 5 bases, J lost 0 bases, and 8 bases lay in between. The CDR3 sequence is 15 residues long. Germline V gene sequence: CDR1 SGHTA, CDR2 FQGNSA. The DNA for the CDR3 is TGTGCCAGCAGCCTAGACACCTCTGGGGCCAACGTCCTGACTTTC. It codes for CASSLDTSGANVLTF.

This clone was seen only a few times. The chain employs TRBV15 and TRBJ1-2, with D possibly being TRBD1 (5 bases). Germline V gene lookup returns CDR1 LNHNV and CDR2 YYDKDF (reference sequence). The CDR3 consists of 13 residues. Trimming left V 3 bases short and J 6 bases short, with 11 bases between. The CDR3 protein is CATSSRRDDGYTF. CDR3 bases: TGTGCCACCAGCAGTCGCAGGGACGATGGCTACACCTTC. Full variable domain (missing parts from reference TRBV15 and TRBJ1-2): DAMVIQNPRYQVTQFGKPVTLSCSQTLNHNVMYWYQQKSSQAPKLLFHYYDKDFNNEADTPDNFQSRRPNTSFCFLDIRSPGLGDTAMYLCATSSRRDDGYTFGSGTRLTVV.

This clone has just a few counts. One end of the junction is discordant with germline, which a read error may explain. The chain has TRBV7-7 and TRBJ2-5; TRBD1 might be the D (6 bases). The CDR3 covers 15 residues. CDR1 is SSHAT and CDR2 is FNYEAQ in the germline V gene (reference sequence). CDR3: CASSLGTTNQETQYF. The CDR3 DNA sequence: TGTGCTAGCAGCTTAGGGACAACTAATCAAGAGACCCAGTACTTC. The variable domain in full, with the rest retrieved from reference TRBV7-7 and TRBJ2-5, is GAGVSQSPRYKVTKRGQDVTLRCDPISSHATLYWYQQALGQGPEFLTYFNYEAQPDKSGLPSDRFSAERPEGSISTLTIQRTEQRDSAMYRCASSLGTTNQETQYFGPGTRLLVL.

On this clone itself: This sample includes further DNA sequences coding for the same CDR3. This rearrangement joins TRBV5-1 to TRBJ2-3; TRBD1 aligns across 7 bases. The length of the CDR3 is 14 residues. CDR1 SGHRS and CDR2 YFSETQ come from the germline V gene. V dropped 1 base and J dropped 3; count of bases not matched to a gene: 2. The CDR3 sequence: CASSLSRGTDTQYF. The CDR3 region has the DNA TGCGCCAGCAGCTTGAGCAGGGGGACAGATACGCAGTATTTT.

This clone has more than one count but fewer than ten. The chain joins TRBV4-1 to TRBJ1-1; no clear D gene. The germline V gene encodes CDR1 MGHRA and CDR2 YSYEKL. The CDR3 totals 16 residues. The ends were cut back, 1 base at V and 0 bases at J, with 12 bases in the middle. The CDR3 nucleotides are TGCGCCAGCAGCCAAGTACACTTCGGATTGAACACTGAAGCTTTCTTT. Its protein is CASSQVHFGLNTEAFF.

This chain joins TRBV29-1 and TRBJ1-2; perhaps TRBD1 as D (6 bases). The CDR3 sequence is 13 residues long. V lost 5 bases and J lost 0, with 10 bases in between. Per germline, CDR1 SQVTM and CDR2 ANQGSEA. CDR3 DNA: TGCAGCGTTCGGGACATTACTAACTATGGCTACACCTTC. It yields the protein CSVRDITNYGYTF.

In this sample, this clone turned up once. The chain couples TRBV30 to TRBJ1-2, with D perhaps TRBD1 (5 bases). CDR3 length: 12 residues. Germline-derived CDR1 and CDR2 are GTSNPN and SVGIG (reference sequence). V was cut by 8 bases and J by 9 bases, with 19 bases left in between. CDR3 in DNA: TGTGCCCTCAGTGGAGGGGAGAAAAGCTACACCTTC. This translates into CALSGGEKSYTF.